The sample holds a few counts of the clone carrying this T cell receptor (beta chain). What it binds is unknown. Separate from the approximately 720-subject first cohort was the roughly 130-subject validation cohort, to which the donors belonged. This record belongs to a study of cytomegalovirus exposure and HLA in healthy donors. Overall study context: It was reported in a later analysis that the 95 to 150 validation repertoires used the same platform as the roughly 700 first-cohort repertoires.

Sequenced by immunoSEQ multiplex PCR; TCRdb stores in-frame clones only, minus some. The sample includes about 150,000 clones, approximately 90% of them seen just once. Study findings and constraints: Specificity of three CMV-associated chains for CMV antigens was verified in vitro.

Germline V CDR1 and CDR2: PRHDT, FYEKMQ (reference sequence). Trimming took 4 bases from V and 7 from J, leaving 8 bases between them. The CDR3 has 12 residues. V and J are TRBV13 and TRBJ2-1; possible D gene TRBD1, 5 bases. The TCR sequence derives from a man younger than 35 in good health and CMV-seronegative. The source material was PBMCs. The DNA of the CDR3 is TGTGCCAGCAGCTCCTCAGGGAATGAGCAGTTCTTC. Residues: CASSSSGNEQFF. The whole variable domain, remainder taken from reference TRBV13 and TRBJ2-1, is AAGVIQSPRHLIKEKRETATLKCYPIPRHDTVYWYQQGPGQDPQFLISFYEKMQSDKGSIPDRFSAQQFSDYHSELNMSSLELGDSALYFCASSSSGNEQFFGPGTRLTVL.